This record looks at one T cell receptor beta chain sequence and its context. This CDR3 region has 14 residues. CDR1 is MNHNY and CDR2 is SVGAGI in the germline V gene (reference sequence). The V gene end was trimmed by 8 bases and the J gene end by 1 base; junction bases not matched to a gene: 3. Using immunoSEQ multiplex PCR, the repertoire was profiled, and TCRdb retains in-frame clones only, with some absent. This table holds around 86,000 clones, 90% to 98% found once. This specimen belongs to a study of technical replicates of blood from several donors. This clonotype was obtained from a human donor in good health. The chain carries TRBV6-6 and TRBJ1-1; 11 bases fit TRBD1. Sequenced sample: T cells isolated from PBMCs. The CDR3 here is CASRTGGENTEAFF. In DNA, the CDR3 is TGTGCCAGCCGGACAGGGGGCGAGAACACTGAAGCTTTCTTT.